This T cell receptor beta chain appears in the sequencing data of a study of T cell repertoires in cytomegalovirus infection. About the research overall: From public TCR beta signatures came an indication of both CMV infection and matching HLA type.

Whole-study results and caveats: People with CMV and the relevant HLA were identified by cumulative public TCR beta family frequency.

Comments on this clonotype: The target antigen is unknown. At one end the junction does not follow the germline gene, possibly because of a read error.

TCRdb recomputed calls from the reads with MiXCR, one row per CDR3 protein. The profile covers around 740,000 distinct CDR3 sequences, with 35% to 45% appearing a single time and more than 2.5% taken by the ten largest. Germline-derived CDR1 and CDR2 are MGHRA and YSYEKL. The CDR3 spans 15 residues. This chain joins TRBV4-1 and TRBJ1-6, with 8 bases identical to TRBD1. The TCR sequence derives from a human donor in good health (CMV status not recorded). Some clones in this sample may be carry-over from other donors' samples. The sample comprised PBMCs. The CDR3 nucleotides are TGCGCCAGCAGCCAAGAGAGGACAGGGTATTCACCCATCCACTTT. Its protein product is CASSQERTGYSPIHF.